This T cell receptor (beta chain) is drawn from a study of blood T cell repertoires in COVID-19. Turning to the study itself: Both acute and convalescent COVID-19 samples were obtained from the United States, Italy and Spain. Sample material is recorded as cDNA or gDNA derived from T cells, B-cell-depleted T cells, or PBMCs.

Original processing methods: For nucleated cells, counts were estimated from reference gene primer amplification. TCRdb's copy holds only in-frame clones and misses some; the assay was immunoSEQ multiplex PCR. For V, J and clone size, that table is used; D and trimming come from the DNA. The sample lists fewer than 50,000 clones, about two thirds seen once, with roughly a tenth in the top ten. While infection was still active, Seattle patients were enrolled and then followed longitudinally. This clone was observed a few times. The sample was peripheral blood. The TCR originated in a man between 65 and 80 years old with COVID-19, enrolled during active disease.

CDR3 in DNA: TGTGCCAGCAGCCCGCCAGGGACAGGGAATTCACCCCTCCACTTT. Translated: CASSPPGTGNSPLHF. The V call is TRBV9, the J call TRBJ1-6; 9 bases align to TRBD1. This CDR3 contains 15 residues. V dropped 4 bases and J dropped 7; count of bases not matched to a gene: 6. The germline CDR1 and CDR2 sequences are SGDLS and YYNGEE.